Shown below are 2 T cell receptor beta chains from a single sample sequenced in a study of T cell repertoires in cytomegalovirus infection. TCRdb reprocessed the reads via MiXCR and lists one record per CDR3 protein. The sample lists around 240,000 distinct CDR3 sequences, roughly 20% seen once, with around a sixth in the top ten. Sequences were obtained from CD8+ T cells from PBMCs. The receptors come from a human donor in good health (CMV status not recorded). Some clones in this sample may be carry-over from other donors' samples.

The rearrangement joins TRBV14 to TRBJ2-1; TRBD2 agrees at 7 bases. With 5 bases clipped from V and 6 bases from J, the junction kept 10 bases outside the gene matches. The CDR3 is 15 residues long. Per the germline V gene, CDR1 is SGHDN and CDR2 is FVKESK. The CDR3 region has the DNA TGTGCCAGCAGCTTAGTTCCAGCGGGGCCCAATGAGCAGTTCTTC. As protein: CASSLVPAGPNEQFF. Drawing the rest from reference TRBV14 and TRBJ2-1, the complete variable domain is EAGVTQFPSHSVIEKGQTVTLRCDPISGHDNLYWYRRVMGKEIKFLLHFVKESKQDESGMPNNRFLAERTGGTYSTLKVQPAELEDSGVYFCASSLVPAGPNEQFFGPGTRLTVL.

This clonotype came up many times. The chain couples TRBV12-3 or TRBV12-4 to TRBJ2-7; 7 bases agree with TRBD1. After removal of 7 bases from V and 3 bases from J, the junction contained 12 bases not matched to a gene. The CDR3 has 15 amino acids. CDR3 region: CASTPEGTAYYEQYF. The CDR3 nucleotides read TGTGCCAGCACCCCGGAAGGGACAGCCTACTACGAGCAGTACTTC.